A single sample is the source of the 25 T cell receptor beta chains below, sequenced in a study of beta chain features in type 1 diabetes. What was sequenced were expressed TCRB transcripts, since all of the isolated RNA had been reverse transcribed. Libraries were prepared by immunoSEQ multiplex PCR; TCRdb keeps only in-frame clonotypes and omits some of them. This table holds tens of thousands of clones, around a third found once. Sequencing input: stem cell memory CD4+ T cells from blood. Every receptor here comes from a woman aged 18-29 years in good health.

This clone was observed once. The chain joins TRBV30 to TRBJ1-1; D gene uncertain. Germline V lookup: CDR1 GTSNPN, CDR2 SVGIG (reference sequence). The V gene lost 5 bases and the J gene lost 8 bases, with 18 bases spanning the gap. This CDR3 has 13 residues. DNA for the CDR3: TGTGCCTGGGAACCCGGGAGATCTTACGAAGCTTTCTTT. It specifies CAWEPGRSYEAFF.

The J gene is TRBJ2-6, the V gene TRBV5-1; the D gene is possibly TRBD1 (6 bases). V dropped 2 bases and J dropped 0 bases, with 9 bases sitting between them. Germline lookup yields CDR1 SGHRS and CDR2 YFSETQ. The CDR3 has 16 amino acids. The CDR3 spells CASSLTRGSGANVLTF. The CDR3 DNA is TGCGCCAGCAGCTTAACCAGGGGCTCTGGGGCCAACGTCCTGACTTTC.

The chain links TRBV7-2 to TRBJ2-2; 8 nucleotides line up with TRBD2. This CDR3 comprises 14 residues. V was clipped by 5 bases and J by 4 bases; unmatched bases: 3. In germline, CDR1 is SGHTA, CDR2 FQGNSA. This CDR3 reads CASSHRGGTGELFF. The CDR3 DNA follows: TGTGCCAGCAGCCATCGGGGGGGCACCGGGGAGCTGTTTTTT. Full variable domain (rest looked up from reference TRBV7-2 and TRBJ2-2): GAGVSQSPSNKVTEKGKDVELRCDPISGHTALYWYRQSLGQGLEFLIYFQGNSAPDKSGLPSDRFSAERTGGSVSTLTIQRTQQEDSAVYLCASSHRGGTGELFFGEGSRLTVL.

This clone has a handful of counts. The V and J genes are TRBV5-1 and TRBJ1-2; no clear D. The CDR3 contains 13 residues. The V end was cut by 4 bases, the J end by 5 bases, with 12 bases between. Germline V lookup: CDR1 SGHRS, CDR2 YFSETQ. CDR3 protein: CASSRGVHYGYTF. CDR3 in DNA: TGCGCCAGCAGCCGGGGTGTTCATTATGGCTACACCTTC.

The chain joins TRBV7-8 to TRBJ1-1; 8 positions agree with TRBD1. CDR3 length: 17 residues. The V gene end was trimmed by 1 base and the J gene end by 4 bases; junction bases not matched to a gene: 11. From germline, CDR1 is SGHVS and CDR2 FQNEAQ. CDR3 coding DNA: TGTGCCAGCAGCTTAGGGCAGGGGGCGCGATTAGGCACTGAAGCTTTCTTT. This codes for CASSLGQGARLGTEAFF. The variable domain in full, with the rest retrieved from reference TRBV7-8 and TRBJ1-1, is GAGVSQSPRYKVAKRGQDVALRCDPISGHVSLFWYQQALGQGPEFLTYFQNEAQLDKSGLPSDRFFAERPEGSVSTLKIQRTQQEDSAVYLCASSLGQGARLGTEAFFGQGTRLTVV.

V and J are TRBV2 and TRBJ1-2; D remains ambiguous. The V gene's germline CDR1 is SNHLY and CDR2 FYNNEI. The CDR3 loop spans 14 amino acids. The germline V and J ends were trimmed by 8 bases and 6 bases, with 19 bases remaining between them. The chain's CDR3 is CASGSLRLSHGYTF. The CDR3 coding sequence is TGTGCCAGCGGATCCCTGAGACTTTCACATGGCTACACCTTC. Full variable domain (outside the CDR3, taken from reference TRBV2 and TRBJ1-2): EPEVTQTPSHQVTQMGQEVILRCVPISNHLYFYWYRQILGQKVEFLVSFYNNEISEKSEIFDDQFSVERPDGSNFTLKIRSTKLEDSAMYFCASGSLRLSHGYTFGSGTRLTVV.

In its sample, this clone was seen a few times. The V gene is TRBV7-3, the J gene TRBJ2-1; possible D gene TRBD2, 6 bases. CDR3 length equals 14 residues. Germline assignment: CDR1 SGHTA and CDR2 FQGTGA. V was cut by 5 bases and J by 3 bases, with 11 bases left in between. CDR3 residues: CASSLDSGYNEQFF. The CDR3 DNA follows: TGTGCCAGCAGCCTCGATAGCGGCTACAATGAGCAGTTCTTC.

The chain has TRBV5-1 and TRBJ1-1, with TRBD1 matching 7 bases. Trimming cost V 4 bases and J 4 bases; bases outside gene matches: 7. This CDR3 has 14 amino acids. Germline-derived CDR1 and CDR2 are SGHRS and YFSETQ. CDR3 amino acids: CASSPPTGTTEAFF. The CDR3, as DNA: TGCGCCAGCAGCCCACCGACAGGGACCACTGAAGCTTTCTTT.

This rearrangement joins TRBV18 to TRBJ1-4, with 10 nucleotides matching TRBD1. The CDR3 contains 19 residues. Germline V gene sequence: CDR1 KGHSH, CDR2 LQKENI. V shed 3 bases and J 3 bases; nucleotides not matched to a gene: 13. CDR3 loop: CASSPHRIDRGLANEKLFF. CDR3 coding DNA: TGTGCCAGCTCACCCCATCGAATCGACAGGGGGCTGGCTAATGAAAAACTGTTTTTT.

This clone was observed a few times. The rearrangement links TRBV5-1 to TRBJ2-4; D possibly corresponds to TRBD1 (6 bases). From germline, CDR1 is SGHRS and CDR2 YFSETQ. Trimming removed 0 bases from V and 9 bases from J, with 16 bases in between. This CDR3 has 15 amino acids. CDR3: CASSLGSQGPSIQYF. CDR3 in DNA: TGCGCCAGCAGCTTGGGATCGCAGGGGCCTAGCATTCAGTACTTC.

The chain has TRBV2 and TRBJ1-1; D is unclear. The CDR3 has 13 amino acids. The V gene's germline CDR1 is SNHLY and CDR2 FYNNEI. The germline V and J ends were trimmed by 10 bases and 5 bases, with 17 bases remaining between them. As DNA, the CDR3 is TGTGCCACCCGGGGTAGGGAGAGGACTGAAGCTTTCTTT. Protein: CATRGRERTEAFF.

This clone was seen a handful of times. The chain joins TRBV7-8 to TRBJ2-1, with D possibly being TRBD2 (7 bases). The CDR3 is 16 residues long. CDR1 and CDR2 (germline): SGHVS, FQNEAQ. V lost 4 bases to trimming and J lost 4 bases, with 17 bases between them. The CDR3 sequence: CASSSLGGGPYNEQFF. Written as DNA, the CDR3 is TGTGCCAGCAGCTCCCTAGGGGGGGGGCCTTACAATGAGCAGTTCTTC.

The genes are TRBV27 and TRBJ2-3, with D unresolved. The CDR3 is made up of 15 amino acids. Trimming removed 6 bases at V and 4 bases at J, with 17 bases between. Per the germline V gene, CDR1 is MNHEY and CDR2 is SMNVEV (reference sequence). DNA of the CDR3: TGTGCCAGCAGGCCTAGAGGATCAGCCGCAGATACGCAGTATTTT. As protein: CASRPRGSAADTQYF.

The chain uses TRBV10-2 and TRBJ2-1, with D tentatively TRBD1 (6 bases). In germline, CDR1 is WSHSY, CDR2 SAAADI. The germline V and J ends were trimmed by 3 bases and 6 bases, with 12 bases remaining between them. CDR3 length equals 14 residues. CDR3 bases: TGCGCCAGCAGTGATCGGGACATAGGCAATGAGCAGTTCTTC. Amino acids: CASSDRDIGNEQFF.

The genes are TRBV6-6 and TRBJ2-7, with D possibly being TRBD2 (5 bases). Trimming removed 7 bases from V and 0 bases from J, with 19 bases in between. Germline assignment: CDR1 MNHNY and CDR2 SVGAGI (reference sequence). The CDR3 is made up of 16 amino acids. The CDR3 is CASNYDPKGSSYEQYF. DNA of the CDR3: TGTGCCAGCAACTATGACCCGAAAGGGAGCTCCTACGAGCAGTACTTC.

The V call is TRBV11-2, the J call TRBJ1-5; D ambiguous. The CDR3 runs to 14 residues. V was pared by 3 bases and J by 0 bases, with 6 bases between. Germline CDR1 and CDR2: SGHAT and FQNNGV. CDR3 sequence: CASSLSGSNQPQHF. CDR3 DNA: TGTGCCAGCAGCTTGTCGGGTAGCAATCAGCCCCAGCATTTT. Drawing the rest from reference TRBV11-2 and TRBJ1-5, the complete variable domain is EAGVAQSPRYKIIEKRQSVAFWCNPISGHATLYWYQQILGQGPKLLIQFQNNGVVDDSQLPKDRFSAERLKGVDSTLKIQPAKLEDSAVYLCASSLSGSNQPQHFGDGTRLSIL.

This clone has a handful of counts. At the DNA level, this CDR3 is encoded by other sequences in the same sample as well. This chain links TRBV29-1 with TRBJ2-3; no clear D gene. The germline V and J ends were trimmed by 6 bases and 6 bases, with 10 bases remaining between them. Germline V gives CDR1 SQVTM, CDR2 ANQGSEA. This CDR3 region has 11 residues. The CDR3 loop is CSVERLDTQYF. The DNA of the CDR3 is TGCAGCGTGGAAAGACTGGATACGCAGTATTTT.

The chain employs TRBV5-1 and TRBJ2-2, with 11 bases aligning to TRBD1. The CDR3 covers 16 residues. With 1 base clipped from V and 4 bases from J, the junction kept 3 bases outside the gene matches. Germline V gene lookup returns CDR1 SGHRS and CDR2 YFSETQ. CDR3 protein: CASSLPGTGGTGELFF. CDR3 bases: TGCGCCAGCAGCTTGCCTGGGACAGGGGGCACCGGGGAGCTGTTTTTT. Based on the CDR3 plus reference TRBV5-1 and TRBJ2-2, the full variable domain is KAGVTQTPRYLIKTRGQQVTLSCSPISGHRSVSWYQQTPGQGLQFLFEYFSETQRNKGNFPGRFSGRQFSNSRSEMNVSTLELGDSALYLCASSLPGTGGTGELFFGEGSRLTVL.

The chain combines TRBV30 with TRBJ2-1; TRBD2 aligns across 16 bases. This CDR3 is 17 amino acids long. Unmatched junction bases numbered 15, after V lost 7 bases and J lost 9 bases. Germline loops: CDR1 GTSNPN, CDR2 SVGIG (reference sequence). This CDR3 is CASYPGTSGRGRGEQFF. In DNA, the CDR3 is TGTGCCTCCTATCCCGGGACTAGCGGGAGGGGCCGAGGTGAGCAGTTCTTC.

This chain uses TRBV15 with TRBJ2-1; no clear D. With 6 bases removed from V and 0 bases from J, the gap between germline ends came to 9 bases. CDR3 size: 14 residues. The germline gives CDR1 LNHNV, CDR2 YYDKDF (reference sequence). The CDR3 is CATSTESSYNEQFF. CDR3 bases: TGTGCCACCAGTACAGAGAGCTCCTACAATGAGCAGTTCTTC.

The chain combines TRBV2 with TRBJ1-2; weak D call: TRBD1 (5 bases). V was cut by 9 bases and J by 14 bases, with 19 bases left in between. In germline, CDR1 is SNHLY, CDR2 FYNNEI. There are 11 residues in the CDR3. The CDR3 loop is CARQVDSPITF. CDR3 DNA: TGTGCCAGACAAGTTGACAGCCCTATTACCTTC. Full variable domain (outside the CDR3, taken from reference TRBV2 and TRBJ1-2): EPEVTQTPSHQVTQMGQEVILRCVPISNHLYFYWYRQILGQKVEFLVSFYNNEISEKSEIFDDQFSVERPDGSNFTLKIRSTKLEDSAMYFCARQVDSPITFGSGTRLTVV.

The V and J genes are TRBV7-9 and TRBJ2-3; 11 bases map to TRBD2. Per germline, CDR1 SEHNR and CDR2 FQNEAQ (reference sequence). The CDR3 spans 15 residues. The junction had 6 bases not matched to a gene; V was cut back by 5 bases and J by 5 bases. CDR3 sequence reads: CASSLRLAGGDTQYF. The DNA of the CDR3 is TGTGCCAGCAGCCTCCGGCTAGCGGGAGGAGATACGCAGTATTTT.

This clone appeared many times. The rearrangement joins TRBV30 to TRBJ2-1, with D maybe TRBD2 (5 bases). V was clipped by 4 bases and J by 9 bases, with 19 bases between them. The germline CDR1 and CDR2 sequences are GTSNPN and SVGIG (reference sequence). The CDR3 has 14 residues. The CDR3 DNA sequence: TGTGCCTGGATCCCGGGCCTAGCCCGGGGTGAGCAGTTCTTC. Its protein product is CAWIPGLARGEQFF. Full variable domain (rest looked up from reference TRBV30 and TRBJ2-1): SQTIHQWPATLVQPVGSPLSLECTVEGTSNPNLYWYRQAAGRGLQLLFYSVGIGQISSEVPQNLSASRPQDRQFILSSKKLLLSDSGFYLCAWIPGLARGEQFFGPGTRLTVL.

This clone was seen once. The V call is TRBV6-5, the J call TRBJ2-7; 7 nucleotides line up with TRBD1. Germline V CDR1 and CDR2: MNHEY, SVGAGI. V was pared by 6 bases and J by 2 bases, with 7 bases of the junction left unmatched. There are 14 residues in the CDR3. The DNA of the CDR3 is TGTGCCAGCAGACCCAGACAGGGACCCTACGAGCAGTACTTC. Protein sequence: CASRPRQGPYEQYF.

The J gene is TRBJ2-1, the V gene TRBV2; TRBD2 matches at 8 bases. Germline trimming cut 11 bases from V and 7 bases from J; bases unmatched to any gene: 13. This CDR3 spans 14 amino acids. Germline loops: CDR1 SNHLY, CDR2 FYNNEI. The CDR3 DNA follows: TGTGCCGGCAAGACGGGGGGGCCCTTAAATGAGCAGTTCTTC. Amino acids: CAGKTGGPLNEQFF.